The rows below give T cell receptor beta chains drawn from one sample of a study of T cells after posttransplantation cyclophosphamide. The assay was immunoSEQ multiplex PCR, and TCRdb's table has in-frame clones only and misses some. The sample lists 8,500 to 13,000 clones, approximately 86% seen once, with 25% to 35% in the top ten. Sequencing used CD4+ T cells sorted from PBMCs, obtained after allogeneic stem cell transplant with posttransplant cyclophosphamide. The receptors come from a male patient younger than 45 who received an allogeneic stem cell transplant from a related donor, was CMV-positive, and had acute GVHD only. Some T cells may possibly be graft donor cells. Each CDR3 is given with its conserved first and last residue. The order of the fields is clone size, V gene, D gene, J gene, CDR3 protein, CDR3 DNA. The D gene is left open where the match is weak. Clone size is stated in some rows and not others, as once, few, many or a class when expanded.

.	TRBV14	TRBD2	TRBJ2-3	CASRGVGRGGPNTQYF	TGTGCCAGCAGGGGAGTCGGGCGGGGGGGGCCAAATACGCAGTATTTT
.	TRBV7-2	TRBD1	TRBJ1-5	CASSSGTGVGLGNQPQHF	TGTGCCAGCAGCTCCGGGACAGGGGTCGGGTTGGGCAATCAGCCCCAGCATTTT
few	TRBV6-5	TRBD1	TRBJ2-3	CASRRDRGGTDTQYF	TGTGCCAGCAGGCGGGACAGGGGAGGGACAGATACGCAGTATTTT
.	TRBV5-6	.	TRBJ1-2	CASSLSGQHGYTF	TGTGCCAGCAGCTTGTCCGGACAGCATGGCTACACCTTC
.	TRBV7-9	.	TRBJ1-1	CASSPGLGGNTEAFF	TGTGCCAGCAGCCCGGGCTTAGGAGGGAACACTGAAGCTTTCTTT
.	TRBV19	.	TRBJ1-1	CASSISIVSRTEAFF	TGTGCCAGTAGTATCTCTATTGTGAGTCGCACTGAAGCTTTCTTT
.	TRBV4-3	.	TRBJ1-2	CASSQGTRQVLGYGYTF	TGCGCCAGCAGCCAAGGGACCCGACAGGTCCTAGGGTATGGCTACACCTTC
few	TRBV10-2	.	TRBJ2-2	CASSESAGITVELFF	TGCGCCAGCAGTGAGTCAGCCGGGATCACCGTGGAGCTGTTTTTT
.	TRBV6-6	TRBD2	TRBJ2-1	CASKQSTSSNEQFF	TGTGCCAGCAAGCAGTCGACTAGCAGCAATGAGCAGTTCTTC
once	TRBV28	TRBD1	TRBJ2-1	CASSIPGQRNNEQFF	TGTGCCAGCAGTATTCCGGGACAGAGGAATAATGAGCAGTTCTTC
.	TRBV5-1	TRBD1	TRBJ2-5	CASSLRTGPETQYF	TGCGCCAGCAGCCTCCGGACAGGTCCAGAGACCCAGTACTTC
.	TRBV15	TRBD1	TRBJ2-7	CATSRGQGTSEQYF	TGTGCCACCAGCAGAGGACAGGGGACCTCCGAGCAGTACTTC
.	TRBV10-1	TRBD1	TRBJ1-2	CASSRGQGYGYTF	TGCGCCAGCAGCCGCGGACAGGGATATGGCTACACCTTC
.	TRBV5-1	.	TRBJ2-2	CASSLGQTNTGELFF	TGCGCCAGCAGCTTGGGTCAGACGAACACCGGGGAGCTGTTTTTT
.	TRBV19	.	TRBJ2-2	CASTLWQGKTGELFF	TGTGCCAGTACCCTATGGCAGGGGAAGACCGGGGAGCTGTTTTTT
once	TRBV5-1	.	TRBJ2-7	CASSLLRGGEQYF	TGCGCCAGCAGCTTGCTTCGGGGTGGTGAGCAGTACTTC
.	TRBV19	.	TRBJ2-1	CASSIGGGRREKYNEQFF	TGTGCCAGTAGTATCGGAGGGGGCCGTCGGGAAAAATACAATGAGCAGTTCTTC
.	TRBV7-2	.	TRBJ2-3	CASSPGQGDTQYF	TGTGCCAGCAGCCCGGGGCAGGGGGATACGCAGTATTTT
.	TRBV30	TRBD1	TRBJ1-1	CAWSNRGTDTEAFF	TGTGCCTGGTCCAACAGGGGAACTGACACTGAAGCTTTCTTT
.	TRBV18	TRBD1	TRBJ1-2	CASSPRTGSNYGYTF	TGTGCCAGCTCACCACGGACAGGAAGTAACTATGGCTACACCTTC
few	TRBV6-1	.	TRBJ1-5	CASRRHENQPQHF	TGTGCCAGCAGAAGACATGAGAATCAGCCCCAGCATTTT
.	TRBV5-1	.	TRBJ1-1	CASSLTGTNTEAFF	TGCGCCAGCAGCTTGACAGGGACGAACACTGAAGCTTTCTTT
.	TRBV2	.	TRBJ2-3	CASSALGLAPDTQYF	TGTGCCAGCAGTGCGTTGGGGCTAGCGCCAGATACGCAGTATTTT
.	TRBV28	TRBD1	TRBJ1-3	CASSLQGANGNTIYF	TGTGCCAGCAGTTTACAGGGGGCGAACGGAAACACCATATATTTT
.	TRBV9	TRBD1	TRBJ1-2	CASSVEEGAYGYTF	TGTGCCAGCAGCGTAGAAGAGGGGGCGTATGGCTACACCTTC
.	TRBV4-3	.	TRBJ1-1	CASSQERQYTEAFF	TGCGCCAGCAGCCAAGAGCGGCAGTACACTGAAGCTTTCTTT
.	TRBV7-2	.	TRBJ2-3	CASSLAPAGGQDTQYF	TGTGCCAGCAGCTTAGCCCCGGCAGGGGGGCAAGATACGCAGTATTTT
.	TRBV5-1	.	TRBJ1-4	CASAGAHEKLFF	TGCGCCAGCGCAGGGGCCCATGAAAAACTGTTTTTT
once	TRBV21-1	.	TRBJ1-1	CASSKARAGALNTEAFF	TGTGCCAGCAGCAAAGCTCGGGCAGGGGCGCTAAACACTGAAGCTTTCTTT
.	TRBV2	.	TRBJ2-3	CASSPQGIGTDTQYF	TGTGCCAGCAGCCCGCAGGGCATCGGCACAGATACGCAGTATTTT
.	TRBV20-1	.	TRBJ1-1	CSASRGEAAFF	TGCAGTGCCTCCCGGGGAGAGGCAGCTTTCTTT
.	TRBV7-2	.	TRBJ2-2	CASSFQGGTGELFF	TGTGCCAGCAGCTTTCAGGGAGGCACCGGGGAGCTGTTTTTT
once	TRBV7-7	.	TRBJ2-2	CASSVQGGELFF	TGTGCCAGCAGCGTACAGGGCGGGGAGCTGTTTTTT
few	TRBV18	TRBD2	TRBJ2-7	CASSPPLAGGLYEQYF	TGTGCCAGCTCACCACCACTAGCGGGGGGGCTCTACGAGCAGTACTTC
once	TRBV4-2	.	TRBJ2-1	CASSQPTGYNEQFF	TGTGCCAGCAGCCAACCGACGGGCTACAATGAGCAGTTCTTC
.	TRBV6-5	TRBD2	TRBJ2-3	CASSLLAAPTDTQYF	TGTGCCAGCAGCCTTCTAGCGGCCCCCACAGATACGCAGTATTTT
.	TRBV7-6	.	TRBJ2-1	CASSLAQASYNEQFF	TGTGCCAGCAGCTTAGCACAGGCCTCCTACAATGAGCAGTTCTTC
.	TRBV7-2	TRBD2	TRBJ2-1	CASSLVAGAYNEQFF	TGTGCCAGCAGCTTAGTTGCGGGAGCCTACAATGAGCAGTTCTTC
.	TRBV15	TRBD1	TRBJ1-2	CATSRDLPGQGTYGYTF	TGTGCCACCAGCAGAGACCTACCGGGACAGGGTACCTATGGCTACACCTTC
.	TRBV27	.	TRBJ1-5	CASSLSRQSQPQHF	TGTGCCAGCAGTTTATCGAGGCAGAGCCAGCCCCAGCATTTT
.	TRBV7-2	.	TRBJ2-7	CASSLEGVSIYEQYF	TGTGCCAGCAGCTTAGAAGGGGTTAGCATATACGAGCAGTACTTC
once	TRBV28	.	TRBJ2-7	CASSLGQLQTYEQYF	TGTGCCAGCAGTTTAGGACAGTTACAGACCTACGAGCAGTACTTC
once	TRBV7-2	.	TRBJ2-1	CASSLAGQGGNEQFF	TGTGCCAGCAGCTTAGCGGGTCAGGGCGGAAATGAGCAGTTCTTC
once	TRBV5-1	.	TRBJ2-2	CASSLHRPNTGELFF	TGCGCCAGCAGCTTGCACAGACCCAACACCGGGGAGCTGTTTTTT
.	TRBV2	.	TRBJ2-2	CASSEGAGELFF	TGTGCCAGCAGTGAGGGGGCGGGGGAGCTGTTTTTT
.	TRBV29-1	TRBD2	TRBJ2-3	CSVTSGGTDTQYF	TGCAGCGTGACTAGCGGGGGCACAGATACGCAGTATTTT
.	TRBV6-6	.	TRBJ2-3	CASSYPSGTDTQYF	TGTGCCAGCAGTTATCCTAGCGGCACAGATACGCAGTATTTT
.	TRBV15	TRBD2	TRBJ2-5	CATSFRLAGGQETQYF	TGTGCCACCAGCTTCCGACTAGCGGGGGGCCAAGAGACCCAGTACTTC
.	TRBV19	.	TRBJ2-3	CASSYRRGDTQYF	TGTGCCAGTAGTTACCGCCGGGGAGATACGCAGTATTTT
.	TRBV28	.	TRBJ1-5	CASSPTGSNQPQHF	TGTGCCAGCAGCCCTACAGGTAGCAATCAGCCCCAGCATTTT
large	TRBV6-5	TRBD1	TRBJ1-2	CASKPPGQGGYGYTF	TGTGCCAGCAAGCCCCCGGGACAGGGTGGCTATGGCTACACCTTC
once	TRBV2	.	TRBJ2-3	CASSGLPYTDTQYF	TGTGCCAGCAGTGGTCTTCCGTACACAGATACGCAGTATTTT
.	TRBV10-3	.	TRBJ1-4	CAISEPREGEKLFF	TGTGCCATCAGTGAGCCAAGGGAGGGTGAAAAACTGTTTTTT